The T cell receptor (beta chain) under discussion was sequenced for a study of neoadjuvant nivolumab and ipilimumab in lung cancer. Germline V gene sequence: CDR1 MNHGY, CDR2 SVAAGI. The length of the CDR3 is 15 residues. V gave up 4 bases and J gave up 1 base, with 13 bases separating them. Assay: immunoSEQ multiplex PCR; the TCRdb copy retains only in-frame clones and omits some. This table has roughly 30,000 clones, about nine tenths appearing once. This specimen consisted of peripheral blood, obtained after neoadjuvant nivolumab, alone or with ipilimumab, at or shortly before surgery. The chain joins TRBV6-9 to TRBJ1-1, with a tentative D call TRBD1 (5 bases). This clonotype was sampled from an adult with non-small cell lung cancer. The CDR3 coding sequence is TGTGCCAGCAGTTCCCGACAGACCTCGAACACTGAAGCTTTCTTT. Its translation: CASSSRQTSNTEAFF.